These 4 T cell receptor beta chains were all obtained from the same sample, sequenced in a study of response to subunit inactivated influenza vaccine. TCRdb re-derived calls from the RT-PCR reads in MiXCR, one entry per CDR3 protein. The repertoire holds over 800,000 distinct CDR3 sequences, with around 21% as singletons. Sequences were derived from PBMCs from blood, sampled around 5 days after vaccination. The receptors stem from a man aged 45-65 years who received an inactivated influenza vaccine.

This clonotype was seen a few times. The chain couples TRBV5-1 to TRBJ2-7, with TRBD2 identical over 8 bases. The CDR3 sequence is 17 residues long. Germline V gene sequence: CDR1 SGHRS, CDR2 YFSETQ. With 1 base clipped from V and 2 bases from J, the junction kept 11 bases outside the gene matches. This chain's CDR3 is CASSLNSRAGAAYEQYF. The CDR3 DNA sequence: TGCGCCAGCAGCTTGAACTCCCGAGCGGGGGCTGCCTACGAGCAGTACTTC.

CDR3: CASSQVKGGEAFF. In nucleotides, the CDR3 is TGTGCCAGCAGCCAAGTTAAAGGAGGTGAAGCTTTCTTT. This chain uses TRBV3-1 with TRBJ1-1, with D unresolved. Trimming cost V 1 base and J 7 bases, with 10 bases left between them. This CDR3 has 13 amino acids. Germline assignment: CDR1 LGHDT and CDR2 YNNKEL (reference sequence).

The V gene is TRBV24-1, the J gene TRBJ1-2; D gene uncertain. CDR1 and CDR2 (germline): KGHDR, SFDVKD. V was shortened by 9 bases and J by 4 bases, with 11 bases between the two germline ends. The CDR3 spans 12 residues. This CDR3 reads CATSADGYGYTF. The CDR3 DNA reads as TGTGCCACCTCCGCGGACGGCTATGGCTACACCTTC.

Only a few counts were recorded for this clonotype. The V gene is TRBV6-2 or TRBV6-3, the J gene TRBJ2-3; D is unresolved. The CDR3 loop spans 11 amino acids. V gave up 8 bases and J gave up 4 bases, with 7 bases separating them. Germline lookup yields CDR1 MNHEY and CDR2 SVGEGT. The CDR3 sequence is CASAVADTQYF. The CDR3 DNA reads TGTGCCAGCGCCGTGGCAGATACGCAGTATTTT.